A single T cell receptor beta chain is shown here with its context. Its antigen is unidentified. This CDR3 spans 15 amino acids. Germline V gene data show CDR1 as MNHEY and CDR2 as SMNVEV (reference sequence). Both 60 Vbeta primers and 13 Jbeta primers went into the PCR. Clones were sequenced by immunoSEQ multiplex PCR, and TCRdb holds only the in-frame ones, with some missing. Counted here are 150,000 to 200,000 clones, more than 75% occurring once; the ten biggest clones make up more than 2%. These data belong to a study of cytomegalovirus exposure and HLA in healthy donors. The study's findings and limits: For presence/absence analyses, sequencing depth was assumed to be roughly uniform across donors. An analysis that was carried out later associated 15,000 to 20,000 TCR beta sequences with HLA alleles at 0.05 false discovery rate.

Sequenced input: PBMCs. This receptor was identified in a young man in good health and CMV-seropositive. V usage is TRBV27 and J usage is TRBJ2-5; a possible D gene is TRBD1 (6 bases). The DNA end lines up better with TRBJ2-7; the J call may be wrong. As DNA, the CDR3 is TGTGCCAGCAGAACGTACAGGGATTCCCCCTACGAGCAGTACTTC. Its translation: CASRTYRDSPYEQYF.